These 23 T cell receptor beta chains share one sample of origin, sequenced in a study of blood T cell repertoires in COVID-19. Measured with immunoSEQ multiplex PCR; TCRdb has only the in-frame clones, and not every one. Among roughly 140,000 clones, roughly 82% were seen once, and the ten largest hold roughly 7.2%. The sequencing sample was made of peripheral blood. The receptor set was obtained from a woman aged 45 to 65 in a cohort sampled during active or convalescent COVID-19.

This clone came up a few times. This sequence joins TRBV3-1 (or the pseudogene TRBV3-2) and TRBJ1-3; tentatively, D is TRBD1 (5 bases). Germline assignment: CDR1 LGHDT and CDR2 YNNKEL (reference sequence). The CDR3 totals 12 residues. Trimming removed 4 bases at V and 11 bases at J, with 12 bases between. The CDR3 spells CASSRGQGAIYF. The CDR3 DNA follows: TGTGCCAGCAGCCGGGGCCAAGGAGCCATATATTTT.

This clone appeared a single time. This chain links TRBV18 with TRBJ1-2; D call uncertain. The CDR3 is 15 residues long. CDR1 and CDR2 (germline): KGHSH, LQKENI. V shed 1 base and J shed 8 bases, with 17 bases lying between them. The CDR3 DNA reads TGTGCCAGCTCACCACTCAGTACGGGAACTGGGGGCTACACCTTC. Its translation: CASSPLSTGTGGYTF.

V usage is TRBV29-1 and J usage is TRBJ2-1; possibly TRBD2 for D (6 bases). Per the germline V gene, CDR1 is SQVTM and CDR2 is ANQGSEA. The CDR3 is 14 residues long. V was trimmed by 3 bases and J by 7 bases, leaving 16 bases between them. In nucleotides, the CDR3 is TGCAGCGTTGACTTAGGGTGGCGGGATAATGAGCAGTTCTTC. Protein product: CSVDLGWRDNEQFF.

This sequence joins TRBV6-5 and TRBJ1-5; D remains ambiguous. Germline-derived CDR1 and CDR2 are MNHEY and SVGAGI. Trimming took 2 bases from V and 7 from J, leaving 9 bases between them. The CDR3 sequence is 13 residues long. CDR3 in amino acids: CASSYGSEQPQHF. The CDR3 DNA is TGTGCCAGCAGTTACGGCTCGGAGCAGCCCCAGCATTTT.

This sequence joins TRBV28 and TRBJ1-2; D call uncertain. CDR3 length equals 15 residues. Trimming took off 3 bases at V and 0 bases at J, with 11 bases between the two ends. The germline CDR1 and CDR2 sequences are MDHEN and SYDVKM. CDR3 sequence reads: CASSFRRRANYGYTF. The CDR3 nucleotides read TGTGCCAGCAGTTTCCGCCGTAGAGCTAACTATGGCTACACCTTC.

CDR3 bases: TGTGCCATCGGGGGGACCCTAGCATCCGAGCAGTACTTC. This translates into CAIGGTLASEQYF. This chain joins TRBV10-3 and TRBJ2-7; tentative D call: TRBD2 (6 bases). Trimming stripped 8 bases from V and 6 bases from J, with 17 bases between. This CDR3 contains 13 residues. Germline values: CDR1 ENHRY, CDR2 SYGVKD.

The genes are TRBV2 and TRBJ1-5; 7 bases line up with TRBD1. This CDR3 has 15 residues. The trim removed 6 bases at V and 6 bases at J, leaving 11 bases unmatched. From germline, CDR1 is SNHLY and CDR2 FYNNEI. This CDR3 is CASSRDREFSQPQHF. For the CDR3, the DNA is TGTGCCAGCAGCAGAGACAGGGAATTTAGTCAGCCCCAGCATTTT.

This rearrangement joins TRBV25-1 to TRBJ2-4, with 7 nucleotides matching TRBD2. This CDR3 is 15 amino acids long. Germline loops: CDR1 MGHDK, CDR2 SYGVNS. Trimming removed 8 bases from V and 0 bases from J; junction bases left unmatched: 7. CDR3 in amino acids: CASGGGTLAKNIQYF. The CDR3 bases are TGTGCCAGCGGCGGGGGAACATTAGCCAAAAACATTCAGTACTTC.

This sequence joins TRBV2 and TRBJ1-2; weak D call: TRBD1 (6 bases). The V end was cut by 2 bases, the J end by 3 bases, with 19 bases between. Germline values: CDR1 SNHLY, CDR2 FYNNEI. The CDR3 contains 17 residues. Here the CDR3 reads CASSEPTQGSKDYGYTF. The CDR3 DNA reads as TGTGCCAGCAGTGAACCAACACAGGGAAGTAAGGACTATGGCTACACCTTC.

The chain employs TRBV2 and TRBJ1-3; D possibly corresponds to TRBD1 (6 bases). Trimming took off 6 bases at V and 2 bases at J, with 8 bases between the two ends. The germline V gene has CDR1 SNHLY and CDR2 FYNNEI. There are 13 residues in the CDR3. The CDR3 loop is CASRWTAGNTIYF. CDR3 nucleotide sequence: TGTGCCAGCAGATGGACAGCTGGAAACACCATATATTTT.

V gene TRBV6-5 combines with J gene TRBJ1-1; tentative D call: TRBD1 (5 bases). The CDR3 has 15 amino acids. V was pared by 0 bases and J by 3 bases, with 11 bases between. Germline V lookup: CDR1 MNHEY, CDR2 SVGAGI. CDR3 loop: CASSYSEGWDTEAFF. The CDR3 region has the DNA TGTGCCAGCAGTTACTCGGAGGGGTGGGACACTGAAGCTTTCTTT.

This clone has just a few counts. The chain has TRBV4-3 and TRBJ1-4; maybe TRBD1 (6 bases). The germline V gene has CDR1 LGHNA and CDR2 YSLEER. CDR3 size: 16 residues. V was cut by 1 base and J by 5 bases, with 14 bases left in between. CDR3 nucleotides: TGCGCCAGCAGCCAAGGAATACGGACAGACAATGAAAAACTGTTTTTT. Residues: CASSQGIRTDNEKLFF.

The chain is built from TRBV7-2 and TRBJ2-6; TRBD1 matches at 7 bases. With V trimmed by 5 bases and J by 1 base, 5 bases remained unmatched. The CDR3 loop spans 16 amino acids. CDR1 is SGHTA, CDR2 FQGNSA, per germline. CDR3 sequence reads: CASSPLTGSGANVLTF. CDR3 nucleotide sequence: TGTGCCAGCAGCCCCCTGACAGGGTCTGGGGCCAACGTCCTGACTTTC. Looking up the rest from reference TRBV7-2 and TRBJ2-6 gives the full variable domain: GAGVSQSPSNKVTEKGKDVELRCDPISGHTALYWYRQSLGQGLEFLIYFQGNSAPDKSGLPSDRFSAERTGGSVSTLTIQRTQQEDSAVYLCASSPLTGSGANVLTFGAGSRLTVL.

This chain uses TRBV12-3 or TRBV12-4 with TRBJ1-2; D uncertain. The CDR3 length is 13 residues. With 7 bases removed from V and 8 bases from J, the gap between germline ends came to 17 bases. The CDR3 spells CASTEEYPGGYTF. CDR3 in DNA: TGTGCCAGCACCGAAGAGTACCCGGGGGGCTACACCTTC.

The chain carries TRBV5-6 and TRBJ1-4; 11 bases map to TRBD1. Trimming cost V 3 bases and J 6 bases; bases outside gene matches: 7. The germline V gene encodes CDR1 SGHDT and CDR2 YYEEEE. This CDR3 is 16 amino acids long. The CDR3 protein is CASSWGEGQGDEKLFF. The CDR3 coding sequence is TGTGCCAGCAGCTGGGGTGAGGGACAGGGGGATGAAAAACTGTTTTTT.

V is TRBV18 and J is TRBJ2-3; 11 bases agree with TRBD2. Germline trimming cut 0 bases from V and 1 base from J; bases unmatched to any gene: 0. Germline values: CDR1 KGHSH, CDR2 LQKENI. The CDR3 spans 16 residues. DNA of the CDR3: TGTGCCAGCTCACCACCGGGACTAGCGGGCACAGATACGCAGTATTTT. This gives the protein CASSPPGLAGTDTQYF.

This chain uses TRBV10-3 with TRBJ2-5; 11 bases map to TRBD2. The CDR3 extends over 16 amino acids. V was pared by 6 bases and J by 4 bases, with 10 bases of the junction left unmatched. Per germline, CDR1 ENHRY and CDR2 SYGVKD. The CDR3 spells CAISSGTSGASETQYF. The CDR3, as DNA: TGTGCCATCAGCTCCGGGACTAGCGGCGCATCAGAGACCCAGTACTTC.

This clone has just one count. The gene calls are TRBV12-5 and TRBJ2-1; tentative D call: TRBD1 (5 bases). Germline-derived CDR1 and CDR2 are LGHNT and FRNRAP. V was pared by 6 bases and J by 0 bases, with 9 bases between. The CDR3 extends over 14 amino acids. This CDR3 is CASGGDSSYNEQFF. CDR3 coding DNA: TGTGCTAGTGGAGGGGATAGCTCCTACAATGAGCAGTTCTTC.

The CDR3 spells CASSLRRGGNTGELFF. The CDR3 coding sequence is TGTGCCAGCAGCCTGCGGCGGGGGGGGAACACCGGGGAGCTGTTTTTT. The chain combines TRBV14 with TRBJ2-2; TRBD2 aligns across 9 bases. CDR3 length: 16 amino acids. CDR1 and CDR2 from the germline V gene are SGHDN and FVKESK. The trim removed 4 bases at V and 1 base at J, leaving 4 bases unmatched.

The chain is built from TRBV21-1 and TRBJ1-5; the table assigns TRBD1, which was not confirmed against the DNA. TRBV21-1 is deemed a pseudogene. There are 20 residues in the CDR3. CDR3 region: CASSKAQMDRATHSNQPQHF. The DNA for the CDR3 is TGTGCCAGCAGCAAAGCCCAAATGGACAGGGCAACCCATAGCAATCAGCCCCAGCATTTT.

V usage is TRBV6-5 and J usage is TRBJ2-3; 8 bases fit TRBD2. From germline, CDR1 is MNHEY and CDR2 SVGAGI. Germline trimming cut 2 bases from V and 2 bases from J; bases unmatched to any gene: 3. The CDR3 runs 15 residues. The CDR3 coding sequence is TGTGCCAGCAGTTACGGCGGGGGGTTCACAGATACGCAGTATTTT. This encodes CASSYGGGFTDTQYF.

The chain is built from TRBV6-2 or TRBV6-3 and TRBJ1-2, with TRBD1 identical over 8 bases. CDR3 length equals 15 residues. Germline trimming cut 6 bases from V and 8 bases from J; bases unmatched to any gene: 14. Germline V gene sequence: CDR1 MNHEY, CDR2 SVGEGT. The DNA for the CDR3 is TGTGCCAGCAGCAACAACCCGGGACAGGAGAAGGGCTACACCTTC. The encoded protein is CASSNNPGQEKGYTF.

This clone came up a few times. The V and J genes are TRBV18 and TRBJ1-4; tentatively, D is TRBD1 (5 bases). CDR1 KGHSH and CDR2 LQKENI come from the germline V gene. The CDR3 consists of 15 residues. Trimming took off 2 bases at V and 2 bases at J, with 9 bases between the two ends. The CDR3 protein is CASSPGRQTNEKLFF. DNA of the CDR3: TGTGCCAGCTCACCAGGTCGACAGACTAATGAAAAACTGTTTTTT.